This TCR beta chain emerged from a study of human T cells and chemical hapten exposure. About the research overall: Sensitization was performed using 2% DPC on an approximately 2 cm by approximately 2 cm upper inner arm skin site. Variation in per-sample TCR yields came mainly from small pooled library volume differences. Across its roughly 22 weeks, the study gave patients weekly diphenylcyclopropenone doses to the scalp.

Notes on the study in general: It was expanded TCRs that formed significantly more large CDR3 similarity clusters than controls did.

This clonotype was detected ten times or more. Its antigen remains unknown. V shed 3 bases, J shed 3 bases, and the junction held 4 bases outside the gene matches. The CDR3 length is 14 residues. In TCRdb, the RACE reads were re-called with MiXCR into one record per CDR3 protein. The sample holds about 260,000 distinct CDR3 sequences; approximately 8.4% are singletons and the top ten take roughly 2.5%. Time point in this sample: pre-sensitization, week 0. Treatment reported: therapeutic diphenylcyclopropenone sensitization with weekly scalp DPC. This TCR derives from a woman between 40 and 55 years old with alopecia areata. Some clones in this sample may be carry-over from other donors' samples. The chain recombines TRBV12-3 or TRBV12-4 with TRBJ2-5; 7 bases fit TRBD2. Sequencing used whole blood, obtained in connection with sensitization to the hapten diphenylcyclopropenone (DPC). Written as DNA, the CDR3 is TGTGCCAGCAGTTTGTCTAGCGGCGAAGAGACCCAGTACTTC. It yields the protein CASSLSSGEETQYF.